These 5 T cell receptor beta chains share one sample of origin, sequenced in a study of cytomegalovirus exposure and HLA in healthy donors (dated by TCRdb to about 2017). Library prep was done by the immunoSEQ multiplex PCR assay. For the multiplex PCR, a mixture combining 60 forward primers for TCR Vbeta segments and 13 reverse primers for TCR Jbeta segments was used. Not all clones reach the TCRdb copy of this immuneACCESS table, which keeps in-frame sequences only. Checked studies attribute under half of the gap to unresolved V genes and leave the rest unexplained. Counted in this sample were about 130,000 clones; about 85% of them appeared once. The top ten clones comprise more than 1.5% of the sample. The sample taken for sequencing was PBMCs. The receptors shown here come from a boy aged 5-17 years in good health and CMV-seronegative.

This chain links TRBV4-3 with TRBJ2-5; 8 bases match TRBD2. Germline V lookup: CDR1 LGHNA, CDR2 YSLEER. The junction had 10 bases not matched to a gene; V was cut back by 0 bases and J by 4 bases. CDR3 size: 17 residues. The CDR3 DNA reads TGCGCCAGCAGCCAAGATACCGGCGGGAGGCAGACAGAGACCCAGTACTTC. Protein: CASSQDTGGRQTETQYF.

The CDR3 loop reads CAGTTGQGYTF. The CDR3 DNA is TGTGCCGGAACCACAGGGCAAGGCTACACCTTC. The chain is built from TRBV6-5 and TRBJ1-2; D possibly corresponds to TRBD1 (6 bases). V gave up 11 bases and J gave up 8 bases, with 15 bases separating them. Looked up from germline, CDR1 is MNHEY and CDR2 is SVGAGI. CDR3 size: 11 residues.

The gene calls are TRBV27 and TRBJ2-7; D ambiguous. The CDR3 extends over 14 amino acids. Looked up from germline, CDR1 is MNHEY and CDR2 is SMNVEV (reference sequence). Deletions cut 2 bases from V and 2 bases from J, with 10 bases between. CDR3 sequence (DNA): TGTGCCAGCAGTTTAGGAGCCATGCCCTACGAGCAGTACTTC. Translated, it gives CASSLGAMPYEQYF.

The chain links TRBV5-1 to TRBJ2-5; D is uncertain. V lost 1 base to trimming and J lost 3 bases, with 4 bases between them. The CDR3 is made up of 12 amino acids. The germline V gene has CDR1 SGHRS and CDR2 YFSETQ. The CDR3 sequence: CASSLSKETQYF. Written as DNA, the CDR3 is TGCGCCAGCAGCTTGTCCAAAGAGACCCAGTACTTC.

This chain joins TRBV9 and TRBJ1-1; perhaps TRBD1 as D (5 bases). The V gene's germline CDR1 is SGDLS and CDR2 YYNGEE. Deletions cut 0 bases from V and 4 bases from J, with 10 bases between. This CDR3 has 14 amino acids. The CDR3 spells CASSVGGGTTEAFF. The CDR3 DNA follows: TGTGCCAGCAGCGTAGGGGGGGGGACCACTGAAGCTTTCTTT. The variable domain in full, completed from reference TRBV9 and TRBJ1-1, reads DSGVTQTPKHLITATGQRVTLRCSPRSGDLSVYWYQQSLDQGLQFLIQYYNGEERAKGNILERFSAQQFPDLHSELNLSSLELGDSALYFCASSVGGGTTEAFFGQGTRLTVV.